Reported below is one TCR beta chain. Its antigen remains unidentified. No quality values exist for individual bases; no much larger clone is one base distant. There are 15 amino acids in the CDR3, from cysteine to phenylalanine inclusive. The read is trimmed to its CDR3 DNA, 45 bases read in frame from base 1. CDR1 MRHNA and CDR2 SNTAGT are derived from the germline V gene. V is reduced by 3 bases and J by 1 base, leaving a spacing of 11 bases between them. This entry is derived from a study of T cell repertoires in cytomegalovirus infection (dated by TCRdb to about 2019). At the level of the whole study: The peptide stimulations were aimed at well-studied HLA-B-restricted epitopes as well as recently identified HLA-C-restricted CMV epitopes, whose presentation resists viral immunomodulation. The HLA type of each donor mattered for the analysis, because public TCR beta signatures pointed to carriage of CMV infection along with the matching HLA type. Study-wide conclusions, independent of this receptor: Cumulative frequency of public TCR beta family members discriminated carriers of CMV infection plus the relevant HLA type in this cohort and an independent roughly 350-donor cohort. The ex vivo response was dominated by HLA-C-restricted CMV-specific TCR beta clonotypes, which also provided the single most frequent clonotype in two of eight donors.

The sequencer listed for this sample is Illumina HiSeq 1500. Through fastp at Q25 and MiXCR, TCRdb rebuilt clones from the public reads, retaining in-frame beta chains. Rows merge per CDR3 protein into single entries with the most common DNA and genes. The sample data list fewer than 1,000,000 distinct CDR3 sequences, and roughly 31% of these were observed just once. Over 12% of the sample belongs to the ten largest clones. The treatment or condition tag for this specimen amounts to: in vitro stimulation with specific CMV peptide epitopes to enrich CMV-specific T cells. The clonotype originates from a human donor in good health (CMV status not recorded). Some clones in this sample may be carry-over from other donors' samples. The sequenced sample was cultured CD8+ T cells from PBMCs, obtained from culture after CMV antigen stimulation. In this chain, TRBV6-4 is recombined with TRBJ2-3; matching of 5 bases hints at TRBD1 as the D gene. For the CDR3, the sequence is CASSEGALRTDTQYF. The nucleotides are TGTGCCAGCAGTGAAGGGGCCCTCCGCACAGATACGCAGTATTTT.